This TCR beta chain is drawn from a study of blood T cell repertoires in COVID-19. Some clones are missing from TCRdb's copy, which holds only in-frame ones; the method was immunoSEQ multiplex PCR. The sample shows about 130,000 clones, 85% of them seen only once. Trimming removed 1 base from V and 4 bases from J; junction bases left unmatched: 6. The germline V gene has CDR1 MNHEY and CDR2 SMNVEV (reference sequence). This CDR3 has 16 amino acids. The clonotype was recovered from a human donor in a cohort sampled during active COVID-19. The specimen sequenced was peripheral blood. The chain carries TRBV27 and TRBJ1-1, with 10 bases identical to TRBD1. The CDR3 is CASSLWVGQGRTEAFF. The CDR3, as DNA: TGTGCCAGCAGTTTATGGGTGGGACAGGGGCGCACTGAAGCTTTCTTT.